This TCR beta chain was captured by sequencing in a study of T-cell memory formation after mild COVID-19. In the study overall: For the most part, TCR clusters were specific to one donor.

A word on this clonotype: Its antigen is not identified.

Findings of the study overall: The CD4+ clones that contracted clustered mainly within CM and EM, and the CD8+ clones concentrated in EMRA. Day 15 to 85 contractors were CD4/CD8 balanced; later expanders leaned CD4+.

UMIs and sample barcodes were carried by the TCR alpha and TCR beta cDNA libraries that 5'RACE produced using constant-segment primers. TCRdb independently ran MiXCR on the 5' RACE reads; one entry per CDR3 protein. The sample lists about 400,000 distinct CDR3 sequences; roughly 14% were seen once. Germline CDR1 reads LGHDT; CDR2 reads YNNKEL (reference sequence). The CDR3 extends over 16 amino acids. V gave up 5 bases and J gave up 2 bases, with 16 bases separating them. Sequencing was performed on PBMCs or a T cell subset sorted from them (not recorded which). This sequence originates from a man aged 18 to 29 who had mild COVID-19 (a few samples of this study predate the infection). Cell type and time point are not known. The chain uses TRBV3-1 and TRBJ1-3; D is possibly TRBD1 (5 bases). CDR3 residues: CASSDRDEAPGNTIYF. DNA for the CDR3: TGTGCCAGCAGCGATCGGGACGAAGCGCCTGGAAACACCATATATTTT. Together with reference TRBV3-1 and TRBJ1-3, the CDR3 gives the full variable domain: DTAVSQTPKYLVTQMGNDKSIKCEQNLGHDTMYWYKQDSKKFLKIMFSYNNKELIINETVPNRFSPKSPDKAHLNLHINSLELGDSAVYFCASSDRDEAPGNTIYFGEGSWLTVV.